This is a list of T cell receptor beta chains from one sample in a study of blood T cell repertoires in COVID-19. TCRdb's copy holds only in-frame clones and misses some; the assay was immunoSEQ multiplex PCR. The sample holds 240,000 or so clones, about four fifths seen once. The sequencing sample was made of peripheral blood. The receptors shown here come from a woman older than 75 with acute or convalescent COVID-19. The CDR3 runs from the conserved cysteine through the conserved F or W. Only part of the rows carry a size: once, few, many, or a class if the clone is expanded.

clone size: NA
J gene: TRBJ1-1
V gene: TRBV2
CDR3 protein: CASSGDSNTEAFF

clone size: NA
J gene: TRBJ1-1
V gene: TRBV27
CDR3 protein: CASSPSTGANTEAFF

clone size: NA
J gene: TRBJ2-2
V gene: TRBV28
CDR3 protein: CATLQGYAGELFF

clone size: NA
J gene: TRBJ2-2
V gene: TRBV9
CDR3 protein: CASSVQGNTGELFF

clone size: NA
J gene: TRBJ1-4
V gene: TRBV9
CDR3 protein: CASSKGQGERANEKLFF

clone size: NA
J gene: TRBJ1-5
V gene: TRBV5-1
CDR3 protein: CASSPNGVGQSNQPQHF

clone size: NA
J gene: TRBJ1-3
V gene: TRBV7-9
CDR3 protein: CASSSGQGGGNTIYF

clone size: NA
J gene: TRBJ1-2
V gene: TRBV5-6
CDR3 protein: CASSSAGVAGYTF

clone size: NA
J gene: TRBJ1-2
V gene: TRBV18
CDR3 protein: CASSPREDYGYTF

clone size: NA
J gene: TRBJ1-4
V gene: TRBV19
CDR3 protein: CASSAGGNEKLFF

clone size: NA
J gene: TRBJ1-5
V gene: TRBV28
CDR3 protein: CASSLGTSPGNQPQHF

clone size: few
J gene: TRBJ1-1
V gene: TRBV7-9
CDR3 protein: CASSADIMNTEAFF

clone size: NA
J gene: TRBJ2-3
V gene: TRBV14
CDR3 protein: CASSQDRAGTQYF

clone size: NA
J gene: TRBJ1-5
V gene: TRBV6-6
CDR3 protein: CASSLGQPNQPQHF

clone size: NA
J gene: TRBJ2-1
V gene: TRBV5-1
CDR3 protein: CASSYRPYTVSYNEQFF

clone size: NA
J gene: TRBJ1-6
V gene: TRBV10-2
CDR3 protein: CASRGPTDRVTLHF

clone size: NA
J gene: TRBJ2-1
V gene: TRBV27
CDR3 protein: CASRHHYQSYNEQFF

clone size: NA
J gene: TRBJ1-5
V gene: TRBV6-5
CDR3 protein: CASSPRGGYQPQHF

clone size: NA
J gene: TRBJ2-3
V gene: TRBV29-1
CDR3 protein: CSFSGGADTQYF

clone size: NA
J gene: TRBJ1-5
V gene: TRBV3-1/TRBV3-2
CDR3 protein: CASSHQSNQPQHF

clone size: NA
J gene: TRBJ1-5
V gene: TRBV2
CDR3 protein: CASSPGLSNQPQHF

clone size: NA
J gene: TRBJ1-2
V gene: TRBV30
CDR3 protein: CAWARQQGSNYGYTF